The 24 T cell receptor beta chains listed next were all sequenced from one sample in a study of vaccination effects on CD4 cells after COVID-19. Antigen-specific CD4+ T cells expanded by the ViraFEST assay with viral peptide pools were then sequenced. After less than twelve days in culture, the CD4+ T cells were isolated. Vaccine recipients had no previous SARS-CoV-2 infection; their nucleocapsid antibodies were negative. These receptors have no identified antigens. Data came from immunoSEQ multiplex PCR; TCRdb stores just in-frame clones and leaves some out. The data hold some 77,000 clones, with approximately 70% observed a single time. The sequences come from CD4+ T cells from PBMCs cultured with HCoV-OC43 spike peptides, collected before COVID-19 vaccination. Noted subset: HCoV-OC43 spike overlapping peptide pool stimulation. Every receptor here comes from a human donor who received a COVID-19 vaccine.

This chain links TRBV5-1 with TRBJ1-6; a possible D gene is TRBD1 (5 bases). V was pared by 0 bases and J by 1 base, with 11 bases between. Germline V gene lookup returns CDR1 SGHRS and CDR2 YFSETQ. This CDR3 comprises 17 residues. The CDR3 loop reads CASSLDSGSSYNSPLHF. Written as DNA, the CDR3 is TGCGCCAGCAGCTTGGATTCAGGGTCTTCCTATAATTCACCCCTCCACTTT.

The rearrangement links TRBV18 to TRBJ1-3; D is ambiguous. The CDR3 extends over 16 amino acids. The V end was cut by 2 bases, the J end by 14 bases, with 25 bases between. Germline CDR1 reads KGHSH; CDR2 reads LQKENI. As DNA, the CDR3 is TGTGCCAGCTCACCATCCGGAGCGGACTCTCATGCCCGACTATATTTT. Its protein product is CASSPSGADSHARLYF.

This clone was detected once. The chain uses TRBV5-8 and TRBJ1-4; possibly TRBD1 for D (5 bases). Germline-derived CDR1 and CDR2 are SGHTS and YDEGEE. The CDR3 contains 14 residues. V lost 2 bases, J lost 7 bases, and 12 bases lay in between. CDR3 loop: CASSFGQVVEKLFF. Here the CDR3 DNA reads TGTGCCAGCAGCTTCGGACAAGTCGTTGAAAAACTGTTTTTT.

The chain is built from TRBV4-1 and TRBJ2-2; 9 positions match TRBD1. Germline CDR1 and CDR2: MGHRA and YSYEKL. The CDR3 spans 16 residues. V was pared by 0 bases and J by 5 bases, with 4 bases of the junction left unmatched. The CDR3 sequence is CASSQDGTGLTGELFF. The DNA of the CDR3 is TGCGCCAGCAGCCAAGACGGGACAGGGTTGACCGGGGAGCTGTTTTTT.

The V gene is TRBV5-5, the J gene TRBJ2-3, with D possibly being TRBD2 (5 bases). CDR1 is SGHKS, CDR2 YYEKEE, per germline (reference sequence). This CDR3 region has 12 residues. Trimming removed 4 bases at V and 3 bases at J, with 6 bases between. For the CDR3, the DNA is TGTGCCAGCAGCGGGGAGACAGATACGCAGTATTTT. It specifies CASSGETDTQYF.

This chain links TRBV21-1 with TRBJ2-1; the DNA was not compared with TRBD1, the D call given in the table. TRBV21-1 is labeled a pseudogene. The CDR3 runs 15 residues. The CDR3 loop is CASSPSPGYYNEQFF. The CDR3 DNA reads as TGTGCCAGCTCACCCTCCCCAGGGTACTACAATGAGCAGTTCTTC.

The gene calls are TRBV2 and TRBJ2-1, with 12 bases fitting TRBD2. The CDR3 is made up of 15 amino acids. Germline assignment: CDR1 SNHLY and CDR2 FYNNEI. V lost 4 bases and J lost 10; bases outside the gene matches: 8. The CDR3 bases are TGTGCCAGCAGTGTGCCTAGCGGGGGGGCCTCAGAGCAGTTCTTC. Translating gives CASSVPSGGASEQFF.

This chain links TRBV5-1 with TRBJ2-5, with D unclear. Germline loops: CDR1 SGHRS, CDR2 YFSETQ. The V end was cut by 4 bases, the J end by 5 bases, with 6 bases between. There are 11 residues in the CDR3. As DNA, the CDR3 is TGCGCCAGCAGCGGGAAGGAGACCCAGTACTTC. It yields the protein CASSGKETQYF. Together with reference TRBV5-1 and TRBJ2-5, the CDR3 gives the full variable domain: KAGVTQTPRYLIKTRGQQVTLSCSPISGHRSVSWYQQTPGQGLQFLFEYFSETQRNKGNFPGRFSGRQFSNSRSEMNVSTLELGDSALYLCASSGKETQYFGPGTRLLVL.

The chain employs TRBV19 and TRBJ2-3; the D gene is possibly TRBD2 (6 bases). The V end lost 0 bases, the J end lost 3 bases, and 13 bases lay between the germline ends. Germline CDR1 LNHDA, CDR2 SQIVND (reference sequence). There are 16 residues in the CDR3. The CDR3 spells CASSIEGLLGTDTQYF. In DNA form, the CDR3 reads TGTGCCAGTAGTATAGAGGGACTGCTCGGGACAGATACGCAGTATTTT.

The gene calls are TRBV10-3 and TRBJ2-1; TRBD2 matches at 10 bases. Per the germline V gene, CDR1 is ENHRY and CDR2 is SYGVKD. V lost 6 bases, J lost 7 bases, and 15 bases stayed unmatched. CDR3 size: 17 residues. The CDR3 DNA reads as TGTGCCATCAGCTCCTCCTCGCGGCTAGCGGGGGCAAATGAGCAGTTCTTC. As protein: CAISSSSRLAGANEQFF.

CDR3 DNA sequence: TGTGCCAGCAGTTACGATCGCGGTGCGATTGGGGAGCTGTTTTTT. This sequence encodes CASSYDRGAIGELFF. The chain employs TRBV6-6 and TRBJ2-2; D is ambiguous. The germline V gene has CDR1 MNHNY and CDR2 SVGAGI (reference sequence). Trimming stripped 2 bases from V and 8 bases from J, with 15 bases between. This CDR3 spans 15 amino acids.

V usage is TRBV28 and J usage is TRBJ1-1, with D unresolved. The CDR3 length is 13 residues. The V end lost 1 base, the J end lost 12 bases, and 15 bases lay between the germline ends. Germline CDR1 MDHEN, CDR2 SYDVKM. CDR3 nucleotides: TGTGCCAGCAGTTTATTCCGGGAGGGTCAAACTTTCTTT. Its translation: CASSLFREGQTFF.

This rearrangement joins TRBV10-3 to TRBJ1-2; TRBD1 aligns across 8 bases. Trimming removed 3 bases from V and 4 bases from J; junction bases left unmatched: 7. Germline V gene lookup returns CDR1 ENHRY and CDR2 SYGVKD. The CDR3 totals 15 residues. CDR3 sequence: CAISEQQGVGYGYTF. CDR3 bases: TGTGCCATCAGTGAACAACAGGGGGTAGGCTATGGCTACACCTTC.

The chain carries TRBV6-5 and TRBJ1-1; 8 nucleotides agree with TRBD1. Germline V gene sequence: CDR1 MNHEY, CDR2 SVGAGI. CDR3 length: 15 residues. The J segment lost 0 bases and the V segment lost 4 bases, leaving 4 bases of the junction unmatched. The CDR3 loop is CASSSQGGMNTEAFF. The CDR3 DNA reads TGTGCCAGCAGTTCACAGGGGGGGATGAACACTGAAGCTTTCTTT.

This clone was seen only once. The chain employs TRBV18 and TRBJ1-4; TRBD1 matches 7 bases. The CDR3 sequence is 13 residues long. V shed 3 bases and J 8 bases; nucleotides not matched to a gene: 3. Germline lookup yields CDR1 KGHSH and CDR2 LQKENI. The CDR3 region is CASSPRDREKLFF. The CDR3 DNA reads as TGTGCCAGCTCACCCCGGGACAGAGAAAAACTGTTTTTT.

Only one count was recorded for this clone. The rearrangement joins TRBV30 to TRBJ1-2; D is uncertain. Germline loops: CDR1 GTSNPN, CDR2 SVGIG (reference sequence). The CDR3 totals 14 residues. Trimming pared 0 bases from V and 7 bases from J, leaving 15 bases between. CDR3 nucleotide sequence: TGTGCCTGGAGTGTACTCCGGGGTTTAGGTGGCTACACCTTC. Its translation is CAWSVLRGLGGYTF.

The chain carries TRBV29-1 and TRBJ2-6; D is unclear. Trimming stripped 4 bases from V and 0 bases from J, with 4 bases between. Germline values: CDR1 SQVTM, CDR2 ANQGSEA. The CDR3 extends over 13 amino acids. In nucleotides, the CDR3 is TGCAGCGTTGTAGGCTCTGGGGCCAACGTCCTGACTTTC. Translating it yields CSVVGSGANVLTF. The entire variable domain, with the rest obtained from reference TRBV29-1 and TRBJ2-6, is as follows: SAVISQKPSRDICQRGTSLTIQCQVDSQVTMMFWYRQQPGQSLTLIATANQGSEATYESGFVIDKFPISRPNLTFSTLTVSNMSPEDSSIYLCSVVGSGANVLTFGAGSRLTVL.

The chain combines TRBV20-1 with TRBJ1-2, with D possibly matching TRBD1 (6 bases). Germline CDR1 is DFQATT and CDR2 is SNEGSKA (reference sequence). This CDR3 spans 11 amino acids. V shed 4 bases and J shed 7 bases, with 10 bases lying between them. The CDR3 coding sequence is TGCAGTGCTAACAGGGATAGTGGCTACACCTTC. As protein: CSANRDSGYTF.

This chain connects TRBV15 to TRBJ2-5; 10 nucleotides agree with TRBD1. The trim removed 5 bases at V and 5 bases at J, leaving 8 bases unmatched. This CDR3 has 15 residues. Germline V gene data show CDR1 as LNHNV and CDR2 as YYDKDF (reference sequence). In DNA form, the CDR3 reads TGTGCCACCAGCCGGGGACAGGGGTCAGCGGAGACCCAGTACTTC. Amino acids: CATSRGQGSAETQYF.

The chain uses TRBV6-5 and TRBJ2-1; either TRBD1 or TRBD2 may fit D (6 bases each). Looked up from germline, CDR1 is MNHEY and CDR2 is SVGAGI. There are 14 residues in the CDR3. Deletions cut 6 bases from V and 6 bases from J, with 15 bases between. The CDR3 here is CASRRDRGLNEQFF. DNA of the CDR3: TGTGCCAGCAGACGGGACCGGGGGCTCAATGAGCAGTTCTTC.

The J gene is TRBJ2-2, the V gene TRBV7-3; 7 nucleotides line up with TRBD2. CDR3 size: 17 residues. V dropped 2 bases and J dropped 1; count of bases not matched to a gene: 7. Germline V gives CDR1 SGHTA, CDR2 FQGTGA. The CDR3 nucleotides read TGTGCCAGCAGCTTACGTGCGGGGGTGATGAACACCGGGGAGCTGTTTTTT. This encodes CASSLRAGVMNTGELFF.

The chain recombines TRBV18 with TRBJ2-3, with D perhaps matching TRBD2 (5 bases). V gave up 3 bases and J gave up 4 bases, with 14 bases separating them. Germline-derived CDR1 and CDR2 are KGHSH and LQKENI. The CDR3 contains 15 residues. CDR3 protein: CASSPTSEGSDTQYF. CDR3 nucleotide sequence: TGTGCCAGCTCACCGACATCCGAGGGATCAGATACGCAGTATTTT.

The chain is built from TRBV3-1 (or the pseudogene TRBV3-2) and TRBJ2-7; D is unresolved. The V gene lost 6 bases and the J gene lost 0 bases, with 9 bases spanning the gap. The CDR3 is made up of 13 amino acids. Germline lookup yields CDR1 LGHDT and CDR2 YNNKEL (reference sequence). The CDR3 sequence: CASSLTPSYEQYV. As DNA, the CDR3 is TGTGCCAGCAGTCTGACCCCCTCCTACGAGCAGTACGTC.

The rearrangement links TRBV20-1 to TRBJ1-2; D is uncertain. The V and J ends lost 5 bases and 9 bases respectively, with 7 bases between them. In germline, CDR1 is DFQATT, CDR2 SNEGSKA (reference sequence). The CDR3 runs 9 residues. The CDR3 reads CSAGYSYTF. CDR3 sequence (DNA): TGCAGTGCTGGGTATAGCTACACCTTC.